Sequencing of this T cell receptor beta chain was carried out in a study of T cells in localized non-small cell lung cancer. Some clones are missing from TCRdb's copy, which holds only in-frame ones; the method was immunoSEQ multiplex PCR. Here the sample spans thousands of clones, 20% to 25% being singletons. The CDR3 covers 13 residues. With 5 bases removed from V and 5 bases from J, the gap between germline ends came to 10 bases. CDR1 is SGDLS and CDR2 is YYNGEE in the germline V gene. The table lists this clone with a few counts. The rearrangement links TRBV9 to TRBJ2-2; possibly TRBD1 for D (6 bases). The sequenced sample was lung tumor tissue, obtained before any cancer treatment. The sequence was obtained from a man between 40 and 75 years old with stage II lung adenocarcinoma. The CDR3 DNA reads as TGTGCCAGCAGTGGACAGAAAACCGGGGAGCTGTTTTTT. It yields the protein CASSGQKTGELFF. Full variable domain (outside the CDR3, taken from reference TRBV9 and TRBJ2-2): DSGVTQTPKHLITATGQRVTLRCSPRSGDLSVYWYQQSLDQGLQFLIQYYNGEERAKGNILERFSAQQFPDLHSELNLSSLELGDSALYFCASSGQKTGELFFGEGSRLTVL.